This TCR beta chain was sequenced during a study of blood T cell repertoires in COVID-19. Background on the study: T cells, B-cell-depleted T cells, or PBMCs provided the cDNA or gDNA that served as material.

This CDR3 is 13 amino acids long. Trimming took 1 base from V and 6 from J, leaving 9 bases between them. The germline V gene encodes CDR1 MNHNS and CDR2 SASEGT. Those who participated ranged in age from roughly 18 to 90 years and resided in about two dozen US areas. Exposed study participants had met a COVID-19 case within 2 weeks before entry. How the authors handled the data: Nucleated cell counts were estimated from reference gene primer amplification. Sequenced by immunoSEQ multiplex PCR; TCRdb stores in-frame clones only, minus some. That table gives V, J and clone size, and the DNA gave D and trimming. The sample has roughly 400,000 clones; roughly 92% are singletons.

The V and J genes are TRBV6-1 and TRBJ1-2; D not certain. The sequenced material came from PBMCs or T cells enriched from blood (not recorded which). The clonotype comes from a woman aged 40 to 50 who had been exposed to COVID-19. The CDR3 DNA reads TGTGCCAGCAGTGAAGGGCCCCCCGATGGCTACACCTTC. It is translated as CASSEGPPDGYTF.